This is a list of T cell receptor beta chains from one sample in a study of T cell changes during pregnancy in multiple sclerosis. Only in-frame clones appear in the TCRdb table, and some are missing; sequencing was by immunoSEQ multiplex PCR. The repertoire holds about 75,000 clones, with 85% to 95% as singletons. The sample was CD4+ T cells from peripheral blood mononuclear cells, taken before pregnancy. Every receptor here comes from a female donor with multiple sclerosis, enrolled in a pregnancy study. CDR3s include the opening cysteine and the closing phenylalanine or tryptophan. A D gene is named only where the DNA matches it firmly. The size entry is marked missing in some rows and otherwise reads once, few, many or a size class.

cdr3_length clone_size j_call v_call d_call cdr3_aa cdr3_nt
15 . TRBJ2-7 TRBV27 . CASRELGGNSYEQYF TGTGCCAGCAGGGAACTAGGGGGAAACTCCTACGAGCAGTACTTC
14 . TRBJ2-7 TRBV18 TRBD1 CASSPQTGVYEQYF TGTGCCAGCTCACCCCAGACAGGGGTCTACGAGCAGTACTTC
20 . TRBJ2-2 TRBV13 TRBD1 CASSSLKRNQGAQYTGELFF TGTGCCAGCAGCTCCCTAAAGCGGAATCAGGGGGCGCAGTATACCGGGGAGCTGTTTTTT
17 . TRBJ2-2 TRBV11-2 TRBD2 CASSRGLAGKSTGELFF TGTGCCAGCAGCCGAGGACTAGCGGGGAAAAGCACCGGGGAGCTGTTTTTT
15 . TRBJ2-2 TRBV6-1 TRBD1 CASSARDRATGELFF TGTGCCAGCAGTGCCCGGGACAGGGCGACCGGGGAGCTGTTTTTT
14 . TRBJ1-2 TRBV18 . CASSPSPDAGGYTF TGTGCCAGCTCACCATCTCCAGATGCGGGGGGCTACACCTTC
16 once TRBJ2-3 TRBV28 . CASRRTLRLGTDTQYF TGTGCCAGCAGGCGAACCCTCAGACTAGGCACAGATACGCAGTATTTT
16 . TRBJ2-7 TRBV5-1 TRBD2 CASSTALAGGSYEQYF TGCGCCAGCAGCACCGCACTAGCGGGAGGTAGTTACGAGCAGTACTTC
12 . TRBJ2-3 TRBV30 . CAWTESADTQYF TGTGCCTGGACAGAAAGTGCAGATACGCAGTATTTT
13 . TRBJ1-2 TRBV30 . CAWNRDELGGYTF TGTGCCTGGAACAGGGATGAGCTCGGCGGCTACACCTTC
15 . TRBJ1-2 TRBV27 . CASSTRSGTGYGYTF TGTGCCAGCAGTACCCGCTCAGGGACTGGCTATGGCTACACCTTC
14 . TRBJ2-1 TRBV15 TRBD2 CATSVGIAGARPFF TGTGCCACCAGCGTGGGAATAGCGGGAGCTCGGCCGTTCTTC
13 . TRBJ1-1 TRBV4-2 TRBD1 CASRTGGNTEAFF TGTGCCAGCAGGACAGGGGGAAACACTGAAGCTTTCTTT
13 . TRBJ1-1 TRBV30 . CAWNRPLGPEAFF TGTGCCTGGAACAGGCCCCTTGGACCTGAAGCTTTCTTT
10 . TRBJ2-1 TRBV20-1 . CSASVNEQFF TGCAGTGCTTCGGTCAATGAGCAGTTCTTC
16 . TRBJ2-5 TRBV9 . CASSVGAGRSQETQYF TGTGCCAGCAGCGTAGGGGCAGGGCGGAGCCAAGAGACCCAGTACTTC